These 27 T cell receptor beta chains originate from one sample sequenced in a study of STAT3 mutations in large granular lymphocyte leukemia. Points from the study as a whole: At least one immunodominant TCR beta clonotype appeared in every T-cell large granular lymphocyte leukemia patient.

Only in-frame clones appear in the TCRdb table, and some are missing; sequencing was by immunoSEQ multiplex PCR. The table shows about 10,000 clones, with around 57% occurring only once. No antigen is known for these receptors. The specimen sequenced was peripheral blood mononuclear cells. The receptors were sampled from a boy between 10 and 17 years old with T-cell large granular lymphocyte leukemia. Some clones in this sample may be carry-over from other donors' samples.

The chain carries TRBV18 and TRBJ1-3; D gene unclear. The CDR3 runs 14 residues. The germline gives CDR1 KGHSH, CDR2 LQKENI. V lost 3 bases and J lost 7, with 13 bases in between. CDR3 sequence: CASSPGQDTNTIYF. The CDR3 bases are TGTGCCAGCTCACCCGGGCAGGATACTAACACCATATATTTT.

This clone is a singleton in its sample. This chain joins TRBV6-6 and TRBJ1-1, with D hard to call. The germline gives CDR1 MNHNY, CDR2 SVGAGI (reference sequence). Trimming left V 7 bases short and J 0 bases short, with 9 bases between. The CDR3 loop spans 13 amino acids. The CDR3 DNA follows: TGTGCCAGCACCCGGCAGATGAACACTGAAGCTTTCTTT. Translating gives CASTRQMNTEAFF.

This clone was counted only a few times. The chain has TRBV30 and TRBJ1-2; D gene unclear. The CDR3 length is 14 residues. Germline assignment: CDR1 GTSNPN and CDR2 SVGIG (reference sequence). Trimming pared 7 bases from V and 4 bases from J, leaving 19 bases between. CDR3 nucleotides: TGTGCCTCAAAGACAACAGCTTTATTCTATGGCTACACCTTC. Protein: CASKTTALFYGYTF.

The chain combines TRBV29-1 with TRBJ2-5, with D possibly called TRBD1 or TRBD2 (5 bases each). Germline CDR1 reads SQVTM; CDR2 reads ANQGSEA. V lost 4 bases and J lost 5, with 14 bases in between. The CDR3 consists of 13 residues. The CDR3 protein is CSVGGGPAETQYF. The CDR3, as DNA: TGCAGCGTTGGGGGCGGGCCGGCGGAGACCCAGTACTTC. Variable domain in full (rest from reference TRBV29-1 and TRBJ2-5): SAVISQKPSRDICQRGTSLTIQCQVDSQVTMMFWYRQQPGQSLTLIATANQGSEATYESGFVIDKFPISRPNLTFSTLTVSNMSPEDSSIYLCSVGGGPAETQYFGPGTRLLVL.

V usage is TRBV15 and J usage is TRBJ2-5, with D uncertain. Between the trimmed V and J ends, which lost 6 bases and 2 bases, there was a span of 10 bases. There are 13 residues in the CDR3. Per the germline V gene, CDR1 is LNHNV and CDR2 is YYDKDF (reference sequence). CDR3 amino acids: CATRPFQQETQYF. For the CDR3, the DNA is TGTGCCACCAGACCCTTTCAGCAAGAGACCCAGTACTTC.

This rearrangement joins TRBV27 to TRBJ1-2, with D possibly matching TRBD1 (6 bases). Trimming cost V 5 bases and J 8 bases, with 15 bases left between them. Germline loops: CDR1 MNHEY, CDR2 SMNVEV (reference sequence). CDR3 size: 13 residues. The CDR3 sequence is CASSGGQSRGYTF. CDR3 sequence (DNA): TGTGCCAGCAGTGGAGGACAGTCGCGGGGCTACACCTTC.

The gene calls are TRBV18 and TRBJ1-5; D call uncertain. Germline lookup yields CDR1 KGHSH and CDR2 LQKENI. V lost 2 bases, J lost 0 bases, and 5 bases lay in between. The CDR3 covers 14 residues. The CDR3 nucleotides read TGTGCCAGCTCACCAGGCAGTAGCAATCAGCCCCAGCATTTT. Translation: CASSPGSSNQPQHF.

The chain carries TRBV30 and TRBJ2-7, with TRBD2 as a possible D gene (6 bases). V gave up 3 bases and J gave up 3 bases, with 15 bases separating them. The CDR3 runs 14 residues. Germline loops: CDR1 GTSNPN, CDR2 SVGIG (reference sequence). Here the CDR3 DNA reads TGTGCCTGGAGAGGAGGGGCTGCCGTCTACGAGCAGTACTTC. Its protein is CAWRGGAAVYEQYF.

This chain connects TRBV5-1 to TRBJ2-7, with D perhaps matching TRBD2 (5 bases). Trimming removed 6 bases from V and 4 bases from J, with 23 bases in between. The CDR3 runs to 16 residues. The V gene's germline CDR1 is SGHRS and CDR2 YFSETQ. The CDR3 spells CASTPGGSTLPYEQYF. CDR3 nucleotide sequence: TGCGCCAGCACCCCAGGAGGCAGTACCCTCCCTTACGAGCAGTACTTC.

Comments on this clone: Germline and junction disagree at one end, which may indicate a read error. V gene TRBV29-1 combines with J gene TRBJ2-7, with unresolved D. Germline V gene sequence: CDR1 SQVTM, CDR2 ANQGSEA. The CDR3 covers 12 residues. This CDR3 reads CSVDDGGVRRVF. The CDR3 DNA reads TGCAGCGTTGATGATGGCGGAGTGAGACGGGTCTTC.

This clone turned up a few times. The chain couples TRBV5-1 to TRBJ2-7, with D unclear. The CDR3 covers 10 residues. Germline CDR1 SGHRS, CDR2 YFSETQ. With 7 bases removed from V and 3 bases from J, the gap between germline ends came to 5 bases. The CDR3 bases are TGCGCCAGCCCCCTCTACGAGCAGTACTTC. Encoded protein: CASPLYEQYF.

Only a few counts were recorded for this clone. V is TRBV5-1 and J is TRBJ1-6; D is undetermined. Deletions cut 4 bases from V and 6 bases from J, with 14 bases between. The CDR3 runs 15 residues. CDR1 is SGHRS, CDR2 YFSETQ, per germline. The CDR3 region has the DNA TGCGCCAGCAGCATGACTGCCACTCTTAATTCACCCCTCCACTTT. Translating gives CASSMTATLNSPLHF.

The chain is built from TRBV18 and TRBJ1-2; no clear D. Trimming cost V 2 bases and J 0 bases, with 10 bases left between them. CDR1 and CDR2 (germline): KGHSH, LQKENI. The length of the CDR3 is 15 residues. CDR3 region: CASSPGIPSNYGYTF. The CDR3, as DNA: TGTGCCAGCTCACCAGGGATCCCCTCTAACTATGGCTACACCTTC. Drawing the rest from reference TRBV18 and TRBJ1-2, the complete variable domain is NAGVMQNPRHLVRRRGQEARLRCSPMKGHSHVYWYRQLPEEGLKFMVYLQKENIIDESGMPKERFSAEFPKEGPSILRIQQVVRGDSAAYFCASSPGIPSNYGYTFGSGTRLTVV.

As to this clone: One end of the junction fails to match germline, which may point to a read error. Written as DNA, the CDR3 is TGTGCCAGCAGCTTACAGGGCTCCAACGAGCAGTACTTC. Amino acid sequence: CASSLQGSNEQYF. The rearrangement links TRBV7-2 to TRBJ2-7; D possibly corresponds to TRBD1 (5 bases). CDR3 length: 13 amino acids. CDR1 is SGHTA, CDR2 FQGNSA, per germline. The complete variable domain, with remaining parts taken from reference TRBV7-2 and TRBJ2-7, reads GAGVSQSPSNKVTEKGKDVELRCDPISGHTALYWYRQSLGQGLEFLIYFQGNSAPDKSGLPSDRFSAERTGGSVSTLTIQRTQQEDSAVYLCASSLQGSNEQYFGPGTRLTVT.

The chain joins TRBV29-1 to TRBJ2-5, with 7 bases fitting TRBD2. This CDR3 contains 15 residues. Germline values: CDR1 SQVTM, CDR2 ANQGSEA. Trimming cost V 6 bases and J 7 bases; bases outside gene matches: 17. The CDR3 DNA sequence: TGCAGCGTCGTAACCACGGGGGGATTCGGGGCGACCCAGTACTTC. Translated, it gives CSVVTTGGFGATQYF. Together with reference TRBV29-1 and TRBJ2-5, the CDR3 gives the full variable domain: SAVISQKPSRDICQRGTSLTIQCQVDSQVTMMFWYRQQPGQSLTLIATANQGSEATYESGFVIDKFPISRPNLTFSTLTVSNMSPEDSSIYLCSVVTTGGFGATQYFGPGTRLLVL.

The chain uses TRBV15 and TRBJ2-7; D possibly corresponds to TRBD2 (10 bases). Trimming pared 3 bases from V and 6 bases from J, leaving 30 bases between. The germline gives CDR1 LNHNV, CDR2 YYDKDF (reference sequence). The CDR3 spans 19 residues. The CDR3, as DNA: TGTGCCACCAGCAGGCCGGGACAGGGAACTAGCGGGAAAGGTTTCGAGCAGTACTTC. This encodes CATSRPGQGTSGKGFEQYF.

This chain links TRBV5-4 with TRBJ2-5; 15 nucleotides match TRBD2. Germline V gives CDR1 SGHNT, CDR2 YYREEE (reference sequence). CDR3 size: 16 residues. V dropped 4 bases and J dropped 5; count of bases not matched to a gene: 6. The chain's CDR3 is CASSTGLAGGLETQYF. The CDR3 DNA sequence: TGTGCCAGCAGCACGGGACTAGCGGGGGGCCTGGAGACCCAGTACTTC.

This clone showed up just a few times. This rearrangement joins TRBV13 to TRBJ1-6, with 9 bases matching TRBD1. The length of the CDR3 is 14 residues. The J segment lost 7 bases and the V segment lost 4 bases, leaving 2 bases of the junction unmatched. Germline lookup yields CDR1 PRHDT and CDR2 FYEKMQ (reference sequence). CDR3 in DNA: TGTGCCAGCAGCTCCGGGACAGGGAATTCACCCCTCCACTTT. This gives the protein CASSSGTGNSPLHF.

The chain recombines TRBV7-9 with TRBJ2-7; possible D gene TRBD1, 6 bases. The CDR3 totals 14 residues. Trimming pared 5 bases from V and 0 bases from J, leaving 11 bases between. The germline gives CDR1 SEHNR, CDR2 FQNEAQ (reference sequence). The CDR3 bases are TGTGCCAGCAGCACAGGACAGAGCTCCTACGAGCAGTACTTC. Protein: CASSTGQSSYEQYF.

This rearrangement joins TRBV18 to TRBJ2-5; no reliable D call. The CDR3 totals 13 residues. Germline V CDR1 and CDR2: KGHSH, LQKENI. V was pared by 2 bases and J by 2 bases, with 6 bases between. The CDR3 protein is CASSPGSQETQYF. CDR3 nucleotides: TGTGCCAGCTCACCAGGAAGTCAAGAGACCCAGTACTTC.

The gene calls are TRBV4-2 and TRBJ2-3; D is unresolved. The CDR3 has 16 residues. Trimming cost V 0 bases and J 4 bases, with 14 bases left between them. Germline V gene lookup returns CDR1 LGHNA and CDR2 YNFKEQ. DNA for the CDR3: TGTGCCAGCAGCCAAGAACCAGGAGTGGGGTCAGATACGCAGTATTTT. Its translation: CASSQEPGVGSDTQYF.

The chain is built from TRBV7-8 and TRBJ1-2; D not resolved. The CDR3 runs to 12 residues. CDR1 is SGHVS and CDR2 is FQNEAQ in the germline V gene. The germline V and J ends were trimmed by 5 bases and 4 bases, with 8 bases remaining between them. The CDR3 coding sequence is TGTGCCAGCAGCGCGGACGTCTATGGCTACACCTTC. As protein: CASSADVYGYTF.

The gene calls are TRBV5-6 and TRBJ2-3; 13 bases fit TRBD2. Germline V CDR1 and CDR2: SGHDT, YYEEEE. This CDR3 has 17 amino acids. Germline trimming cut 2 bases from V and 2 bases from J; bases unmatched to any gene: 5. The CDR3 sequence: CASSLRLAGGFTDTQYF. CDR3 in DNA: TGTGCCAGCAGCTTAAGACTAGCGGGGGGCTTCACAGATACGCAGTATTTT. Drawing the rest from reference TRBV5-6 and TRBJ2-3, the complete variable domain is DAGVTQSPTHLIKTRGQQVTLRCSPKSGHDTVSWYQQALGQGPQFIFQYYEEEERQRGNFPDRFSGHQFPNYSSELNVNALLLGDSALYLCASSLRLAGGFTDTQYFGPGTRLTVL.

A few counts support this clone. The V and J genes are TRBV5-6 and TRBJ1-1; 10 bases align to TRBD1. The V gene end was trimmed by 4 bases and the J gene end by 10 bases; junction bases not matched to a gene: 7. This CDR3 region has 13 residues. CDR1 SGHDT and CDR2 YYEEEE come from the germline V gene. The CDR3 sequence: CASSRTGGFSAFF. The DNA for the CDR3 is TGTGCCAGCAGCAGGACAGGGGGATTCTCAGCTTTCTTT.

The rearrangement joins TRBV5-1 to TRBJ1-1, with D unresolved. The CDR3 covers 13 residues. V was shortened by 0 bases and J by 5 bases, with 8 bases between the two germline ends. The V gene's germline CDR1 is SGHRS and CDR2 YFSETQ. This chain's CDR3 is CASSLGVATEAFF. CDR3 DNA sequence: TGCGCCAGCAGCTTGGGGGTCGCTACTGAAGCTTTCTTT.

The rearrangement joins TRBV5-6 to TRBJ2-7; D may be TRBD2 (6 bases). The V gene lost 1 base and the J gene lost 0 bases, with 8 bases spanning the gap. The CDR3 has 14 amino acids. CDR1 is SGHDT, CDR2 YYEEEE, per germline. This CDR3 reads CASSLLGSSYEQYF. CDR3 bases: TGTGCCAGCAGCTTGCTCGGGAGCTCCTACGAGCAGTACTTC.

This clone occurred a few times. The chain joins TRBV7-9 to TRBJ2-5; D might be TRBD2 (5 bases). The V gene lost 3 bases and the J gene lost 5 bases, with 10 bases spanning the gap. Germline lookup yields CDR1 SEHNR and CDR2 FQNEAQ (reference sequence). This CDR3 has 13 amino acids. CDR3 coding DNA: TGTGCCAGCAGCTTCGGGGTTAAGGAGACCCAGTACTTC. Its protein product is CASSFGVKETQYF. Filled out from reference TRBV7-9 and TRBJ2-5, the complete variable domain reads DTGVSQNPRHKITKRGQNVTFRCDPISEHNRLYWYRQTLGQGPEFLTYFQNEAQLEKSRLLSDRFSAERPKGSFSTLEIQRTEQGDSAMYLCASSFGVKETQYFGPGTRLLVL.